This note documents a single T cell receptor (beta chain) sequence. Its antigen is unidentified. This CDR3 is built from 13 residues. V was trimmed by 5 bases and J by 1 base, leaving 6 bases between them. Indicated time point: patch test 1, 2 weeks after DPC sensitization. This sample's treatment: therapeutic diphenylcyclopropenone sensitization with weekly scalp DPC. These data belong to a study of human T cells and chemical hapten exposure. Looking at the study overall: Variation in per-sample TCR yields came mainly from small pooled library volume differences. The study, taken as a whole, reports: The formation of large CDR3 similarity clusters by expanded TCRs significantly exceeded that of controls.

TCRdb recomputed calls from the RACE reads with MiXCR, one row per CDR3 protein. Among some 200,000 distinct CDR3 sequences listed, around 20% were seen once. V usage is TRBV12-3 or TRBV12-4 and J usage is TRBJ1-3; D gene ambiguous. The input for sequencing was whole blood, taken in connection with sensitization to the hapten diphenylcyclopropenone (DPC). The source of this sequence is a woman aged 45-60 years with alopecia areata. Some clones in this sample may be carry-over from other donors' samples. In DNA, the CDR3 is TGTGCCAGCAGTCAGCTTTCTGGAAACACCATATATTTT. It specifies CASSQLSGNTIYF.